Presented here are 18 T cell receptor beta chains from one specimen sequenced in a study of cytomegalovirus exposure and HLA in healthy donors (dated 2017 in TCRdb). The protocol used for the library was the immunoSEQ multiplex PCR assay. A mixture of 60 forward primers for TCR Vbeta segments and 13 reverse primers for TCR Jbeta segments was used in the multiplex PCR. TCRdb provides this immuneACCESS table in a form limited to in-frame rearrangements. Some clones are lacking; in checked studies, under half of them reflect an unresolved V gene, and why the rest are absent is not known. Within this sample are about 170,000 clones, with over 65% of them counted one time only. Together, the top ten hold 7.1% of the sample. Sequencing was performed on PBMCs. Receptor source: a man between 35 and 55 years old in good health and CMV-seropositive.

The chain employs TRBV5-1 and TRBJ2-5; TRBD2 agrees at 9 bases. The junction had 5 bases not matched to a gene; V was cut back by 7 bases and J by 4 bases. The V gene's germline CDR1 is SGHRS and CDR2 YFSETQ. This CDR3 region has 13 residues. In DNA, the CDR3 is TGCGCCAGCGGGATTAGCGGGGGAGAGACCCAGTACTTC. Protein: CASGISGGETQYF.

The chain uses TRBV7-2 and TRBJ2-7; maybe TRBD1 (5 bases). The CDR3 spans 15 residues. Germline CDR1 is SGHTA and CDR2 is FQGNSA. V lost 3 bases, J lost 3 bases, and 15 bases lay in between. CDR3 loop: CASSFRARTIYEQYF. The CDR3 nucleotides read TGTGCCAGCAGCTTTCGGGCCAGGACAATCTACGAGCAGTACTTC.

This chain connects TRBV7-9 to TRBJ1-6; 8 positions agree with TRBD1. Germline V CDR1 and CDR2: SEHNR, FQNEAQ (reference sequence). CDR3 length: 16 residues. V dropped 4 bases and J dropped 7; count of bases not matched to a gene: 9. CDR3 region: CASSSTGDSNNSPLHF. The CDR3 coding sequence is TGTGCCAGCAGCTCGACAGGGGATAGTAACAATTCACCCCTCCACTTT.

V usage is TRBV4-2 and J usage is TRBJ1-1; D possibly corresponds to TRBD1 (5 bases). Trimming took off 7 bases at V and 1 base at J, with 13 bases between the two ends. The CDR3 runs to 14 residues. The germline gives CDR1 LGHNA, CDR2 YNFKEQ. CDR3 amino acids: CASTSNQGNTEAFF. Here the CDR3 DNA reads TGTGCCAGCACCAGCAATCAGGGGAACACTGAAGCTTTCTTT.

The chain recombines TRBV4-3 with TRBJ2-3, with TRBD2 identical over 10 bases. The V and J ends lost 0 bases and 2 bases, in that order; junction bases with no gene match: 11. Germline CDR1 reads LGHNA; CDR2 reads YSLEER. This CDR3 spans 19 amino acids. CDR3 sequence reads: CASSQDVVLAGENTDTQYF. In nucleotides, the CDR3 is TGCGCCAGCAGCCAAGATGTCGTTCTAGCGGGGGAAAACACAGATACGCAGTATTTT.

The gene calls are TRBV15 and TRBJ2-7; 12 bases align to TRBD2. Germline trimming cut 1 base from V and 2 bases from J; bases unmatched to any gene: 9. This CDR3 is 18 amino acids long. Germline CDR1 and CDR2: LNHNV and YYDKDF (reference sequence). DNA of the CDR3: TGTGCCACCAGCAGAGCTACAGCGGGACTAGCGGGCACCTACGAGCAGTACTTC. It codes for CATSRATAGLAGTYEQYF. Filled out from reference TRBV15 and TRBJ2-7, the complete variable domain reads DAMVIQNPRYQVTQFGKPVTLSCSQTLNHNVMYWYQQKSSQAPKLLFHYYDKDFNNEADTPDNFQSRRPNTSFCFLDIRSPGLGDTAMYLCATSRATAGLAGTYEQYFGPGTRLTVT.

This CDR3 is CSAPVNEQYF. The CDR3 DNA is TGCAGCGCCCCAGTGAACGAGCAGTACTTC. This chain joins TRBV29-1 and TRBJ2-7, with unresolved D. There are 10 residues in the CDR3. Trimming shortened V by 7 bases and J by 5 bases, and 9 bases separated the two germline ends. Germline CDR1 SQVTM, CDR2 ANQGSEA.

About this clone: A read error may account for a junction end that differs from germline. This chain links TRBV7-7 with TRBJ2-3; D perhaps matches TRBD1 (6 bases). The CDR3 consists of 17 residues. In germline, CDR1 is SSHAT, CDR2 FNYEAQ (reference sequence). CDR3 sequence reads: CASSEILTGWNTDTQYF. In DNA, the CDR3 is TGTGCTAGCAGTGAAATACTAACAGGGTGGAACACAGATACGCAGTATTTT.

This clone was observed a single time. This rearrangement joins TRBV29-1 to TRBJ1-1, with 7 bases matching TRBD1. From germline, CDR1 is SQVTM and CDR2 ANQGSEA. The CDR3 covers 12 residues. With V trimmed by 1 base and J by 8 bases, 4 bases remained unmatched. CDR3 amino acids: CSVEGRDREAFF. The CDR3 nucleotides are TGCAGCGTTGAAGGCCGGGACAGAGAAGCTTTCTTT.

This sequence joins TRBV6-1 and TRBJ2-7; 8 nucleotides match TRBD1. The CDR3 totals 15 residues. After removal of 7 bases from V and 2 bases from J, the junction contained 10 bases not matched to a gene. Germline-derived CDR1 and CDR2 are MNHNS and SASEGT. CDR3 coding DNA: TGTGCCAGCAACCCAGTACAGGGGGTAACCTACGAGCAGTACTTC. Translating it yields CASNPVQGVTYEQYF.

The rearrangement links TRBV25-1 to TRBJ1-4; D unresolved. The germline CDR1 and CDR2 sequences are MGHDK and SYGVNS. Trimming took 3 bases from V and 4 from J, leaving 15 bases between them. The CDR3 loop spans 16 amino acids. The DNA for the CDR3 is TGTGCCAGCAGTGACTCCAGAGGAGGCGTTAATGAAAAACTGTTTTTT. Translating gives CASSDSRGGVNEKLFF.

The chain couples TRBV18 to TRBJ2-5; 7 bases fit TRBD2. The CDR3 spans 14 residues. J was trimmed by 4 bases and V by 3 bases; bases with no gene match: 5. Germline V CDR1 and CDR2: KGHSH, LQKENI. The CDR3 loop is CASSPQAGPETQYF. The CDR3 DNA follows: TGTGCCAGCTCACCGCAAGCGGGGCCAGAGACCCAGTACTTC.

The chain links TRBV11-2 to TRBJ1-2, with TRBD1 matching 12 bases. The CDR3 consists of 16 residues. Germline V CDR1 and CDR2: SGHAT, FQNNGV. J lost 5 bases, V lost 5 bases, and 9 bases had no gene match. The CDR3 sequence: CASSPWRDRGLYGYTF. The CDR3, as DNA: TGTGCCAGCAGCCCCTGGAGGGACAGGGGGCTGTATGGCTACACCTTC. The full variable domain, completed using reference TRBV11-2 and TRBJ1-2, is EAGVAQSPRYKIIEKRQSVAFWCNPISGHATLYWYQQILGQGPKLLIQFQNNGVVDDSQLPKDRFSAERLKGVDSTLKIQPAKLEDSAVYLCASSPWRDRGLYGYTFGSGTRLTVV.

This clone was seen a few times. The genes are TRBV7-2 and TRBJ1-2, with D tentatively TRBD1 (5 bases). V lost 5 bases to trimming and J lost 9 bases, with 10 bases between them. There are 11 residues in the CDR3. Germline V gives CDR1 SGHTA, CDR2 FQGNSA. The DNA of the CDR3 is TGTGCCAGCAGCCGGGGGTCCCGCTACACCTTC. Translated, it gives CASSRGSRYTF.

This chain joins TRBV21-1 and TRBJ2-1; whether TRBD1, the table's D call, matches the DNA was not checked. TRBV21-1 is listed as a pseudogene. The CDR3 sequence is 16 residues long. The CDR3 DNA reads as TGTGCCAGCAGCAAAGGGGCTCCAGACAGGGACAATGAGCAGTTCTTC. This sequence encodes CASSKGAPDRDNEQFF.

The chain links TRBV7-9 to TRBJ1-3; TRBD1 aligns across 9 bases. The junction had 7 bases not matched to a gene; V was cut back by 0 bases and J by 4 bases. This CDR3 spans 17 amino acids. Germline V gene lookup returns CDR1 SEHNR and CDR2 FQNEAQ (reference sequence). This CDR3 reads CASSLALQGAGGNTIYF. The CDR3 DNA is TGTGCCAGCAGCTTAGCATTACAGGGGGCAGGAGGAAACACCATATATTTT.

A few counts support this clone. The chain couples TRBV7-2 to TRBJ2-1; 14 nucleotides align to TRBD2. The CDR3 is 16 amino acids. Germline V gives CDR1 SGHTA, CDR2 FQGNSA. Trimming took 5 bases from V and 9 from J; bases not matched to a gene: 9. CDR3 amino acids: CASSTLTSGGGREQFF. For the CDR3, the DNA is TGTGCCAGCAGCACACTGACTAGCGGGGGGGGACGTGAGCAGTTCTTC.

The chain links TRBV6-5 to TRBJ2-7; unclear D gene. The CDR3 runs to 15 residues. Trimming pared 6 bases from V and 6 bases from J, leaving 21 bases between. Germline V gene sequence: CDR1 MNHEY, CDR2 SVGAGI. The chain's CDR3 is CASSRSLDDPSEQYF. CDR3 sequence (DNA): TGTGCCAGCAGCCGGTCCCTAGACGATCCCTCCGAGCAGTACTTC.